The rows below give T cell receptor beta chains drawn from one sample of a study of T-cell reconstitution after alpha-beta-depleted transplantation in children. MiXCR was run by TCRdb on the PCR reads, yielding one entry per CDR3 protein. There are around 500,000 distinct CDR3 sequences in the sample; approximately 12% occur only once, and over 5.5% lies in the top ten. The sequences come from PBMCs from the stem cell graft donor, collected from the stem cell graft. Receptor source: a human donor who donated a stem cell graft to a child with combined immunodeficiency. Each CDR3 is given with its conserved first and last residue. Each record gives: J gene, V gene, clone size, CDR3 protein. Clone size, where shown, is once, few, many, or a class for clones that have expanded.

J gene: TRBJ2-5
V gene: TRBV12-3/TRBV12-4
clone size: .
CDR3 protein: CASSLAMGTAETQYF

J gene: TRBJ1-2
V gene: TRBV14
clone size: .
CDR3 protein: CASSLVQGGNGYTF

J gene: TRBJ2-5
V gene: TRBV5-6
clone size: many
CDR3 protein: CASSPGTGNGETQYF

J gene: TRBJ2-1
V gene: TRBV6-2/TRBV6-3
clone size: .
CDR3 protein: CASTGLGNEQFF

J gene: TRBJ2-7
V gene: TRBV29-1
clone size: .
CDR3 protein: CSVEADSGYEQYF

J gene: TRBJ2-3
V gene: TRBV9
clone size: few
CDR3 protein: CASSVEEGRTTDTQYF

J gene: TRBJ2-3
V gene: TRBV12-5
clone size: .
CDR3 protein: CASGRQGWTDTQYF

J gene: TRBJ2-1
V gene: TRBV20-1
clone size: .
CDR3 protein: CSASPPGVAYNEQFF

J gene: TRBJ2-1
V gene: TRBV12-3/TRBV12-4
clone size: few
CDR3 protein: CASSSGGVNEQFF

J gene: TRBJ2-7
V gene: TRBV12-3/TRBV12-4
clone size: many
CDR3 protein: CASRRDSSYEQYF

J gene: TRBJ2-7
V gene: TRBV6-5
clone size: many
CDR3 protein: CASSSQGALYEQYF

J gene: TRBJ2-4
V gene: TRBV7-2
clone size: few
CDR3 protein: CASSYMGLAKNIQYF

J gene: TRBJ2-7
V gene: TRBV20-1
clone size: many
CDR3 protein: CSAKPAGGGPREQYF

J gene: TRBJ2-2
V gene: TRBV2
clone size: few
CDR3 protein: CASRSVAGGLTGELFF

J gene: TRBJ2-1
V gene: TRBV5-1
clone size: many
CDR3 protein: CASSLDRGSGFF

J gene: TRBJ2-5
V gene: TRBV2
clone size: .
CDR3 protein: CASSIIDRGETQYF

J gene: TRBJ2-3
V gene: TRBV3-1
clone size: .
CDR3 protein: CASSQVEGATQYF

J gene: TRBJ2-1
V gene: TRBV7-3
clone size: .
CDR3 protein: CASSLPLAGGYNEQFF

J gene: TRBJ1-2
V gene: TRBV12-3/TRBV12-4
clone size: few
CDR3 protein: CASSTPARQAGYTF

J gene: TRBJ2-3
V gene: TRBV29-1
clone size: many
CDR3 protein: CSVEGLAGVPDTQYF

J gene: TRBJ2-5
V gene: TRBV5-1
clone size: .
CDR3 protein: CASSFGTGGAKKTQYF

J gene: TRBJ2-1
V gene: TRBV7-2
clone size: .
CDR3 protein: CASSLRGAHYNEQFF

J gene: TRBJ2-1
V gene: TRBV6-4
clone size: .
CDR3 protein: CASSDSESGEQFF

J gene: TRBJ1-1
V gene: TRBV7-9
clone size: once
CDR3 protein: CASSLDRQGQGDTEAFF

J gene: TRBJ1-5
V gene: TRBV6-2/TRBV6-3
clone size: few
CDR3 protein: CASYQGRGNQPQHF

J gene: TRBJ2-5
V gene: TRBV12-3/TRBV12-4
clone size: many
CDR3 protein: CASTITRGWGETQYF

J gene: TRBJ1-1
V gene: TRBV29-1
clone size: medium-sized
CDR3 protein: CSVDETGSTEAFF

J gene: TRBJ2-1
V gene: TRBV6-5
clone size: many
CDR3 protein: CASSYLGGRYNEQFF

J gene: TRBJ2-1
V gene: TRBV7-2
clone size: many
CDR3 protein: CASSLEGTIVNEQFF

J gene: TRBJ1-1
V gene: TRBV25-1
clone size: few
CDR3 protein: CASSEYFQGENTEAFF

J gene: TRBJ2-1
V gene: TRBV30
clone size: many
CDR3 protein: CAWSVSFSANGEQFF

J gene: TRBJ2-7
V gene: TRBV9
clone size: few
CDR3 protein: CASSAQPGQPSYEQYF

J gene: TRBJ2-7
V gene: TRBV5-1
clone size: many
CDR3 protein: CASSSSTGVPYEQYF

J gene: TRBJ2-2
V gene: TRBV4-3
clone size: many
CDR3 protein: CASSQDGGQRTGELFF

J gene: TRBJ2-1
V gene: TRBV9
clone size: .
CDR3 protein: CASSVGLGYNEQFF

J gene: TRBJ2-1
V gene: TRBV2
clone size: many
CDR3 protein: CASSDLEGGGQFF

J gene: TRBJ2-6
V gene: TRBV6-4
clone size: .
CDR3 protein: CASYLGLAGGVVGANVLTF

J gene: TRBJ2-5
V gene: TRBV29-1
clone size: .
CDR3 protein: CSVSWETQYF

J gene: TRBJ2-5
V gene: TRBV7-9
clone size: few
CDR3 protein: CASTPRVGSETQYF

J gene: TRBJ2-1
V gene: TRBV11-3
clone size: .
CDR3 protein: CASSSRTSGLYNEQFF

J gene: TRBJ1-1
V gene: TRBV29-1
clone size: .
CDR3 protein: CSVGVGEAFF

J gene: TRBJ2-7
V gene: TRBV25-1
clone size: few
CDR3 protein: CASSEHFTHTSYEQYF

J gene: TRBJ2-3
V gene: TRBV6-1
clone size: few
CDR3 protein: CASSEGRGVFDTQYF

J gene: TRBJ2-1
V gene: TRBV4-3
clone size: .
CDR3 protein: CASSQDHGGYNEQFF

J gene: TRBJ2-5
V gene: TRBV6-2/TRBV6-3
clone size: .
CDR3 protein: CASSWDRGLVGETQYF

J gene: TRBJ2-5
V gene: TRBV4-3
clone size: few
CDR3 protein: CASSQDDQRERETQYF

J gene: TRBJ1-6
V gene: TRBV5-5
clone size: many
CDR3 protein: CASSLATGGSPLHF

J gene: TRBJ1-4
V gene: TRBV12-3/TRBV12-4
clone size: .
CDR3 protein: CASSLKRPFKLFF

J gene: TRBJ2-5
V gene: TRBV12-3/TRBV12-4
clone size: .
CDR3 protein: CASSFSGRQETQYF